This record looks at one TCR beta chain sequence and its context. The antigen is not known. The data are from a study of T cell clones after liver transplantation. In the study overall: Immunosuppression withdrawal was tried within 2 years after liver transplantation in this trial.

Profiled with immunoSEQ multiplex PCR; TCRdb holds only in-frame clones, not every one. This table holds 65,000 to 95,000 clones, about 80% found once. The CDR3 extends over 15 amino acids. Trimming stripped 0 bases from V and 8 bases from J, with 16 bases between. Germline-derived CDR1 and CDR2 are SGHTA and FQGNSA. Findings of the study overall: Migration into the graft, not deletion, may explain lost graft donor-reactive T cells.

The input for sequencing was CD4+ T cells from blood, taken before liver transplant. V is TRBV7-2 and J is TRBJ1-2; a weak D match, TRBD1 (5 bases). This receptor was obtained from a human donor who received a liver transplant. The CDR3 loop is CASSLALGGFGGYTF. Here the CDR3 DNA reads TGTGCCAGCAGCTTAGCGCTCGGGGGGTTTGGAGGCTACACCTTC.